This T cell receptor (beta chain) comes out of a study of siplizumab effects on memory and regulatory T cells. Per the germline V gene, CDR1 is LGHNT and CDR2 is FRNRAP. This CDR3 has 13 residues. Trimming left V 6 bases short and J 4 bases short, with 10 bases between. TCR templates numbering 90,000 to 100,000 were assayed per sample. This table comes from immunoSEQ multiplex PCR, and its TCRdb copy is limited to in-frame clones, with some not included. Of about 120,000 clones listed, about 94% are singletons. Turning to this clone: No antigen is known for it.

Findings of the study overall: No assignable naive or memory phenotype existed for roughly 80-96% of proliferating CD4+ or CD8+ clones. Confirmation that proliferating Tregs from siplizumab cultures had suppressive function was not obtained. Some alloreactive sequences were traceable to unstimulated CD4+ memory cells, and siplizumab significantly reduced them.

What was sequenced was non-Treg CD4+ T cells sorted from blood. This clonotype was obtained from a human donor in good health. The chain is built from TRBV12-5 and TRBJ1-5, with D possibly being TRBD1 (5 bases). Here the CDR3 DNA reads TGTGCTAGTGGCCAACCAGGGAATCAGCCCCAGCATTTT. Protein: CASGQPGNQPQHF.